This entry lists 11 T cell receptor beta chains sequenced from one sample in a study of OX40 agonist ivuxolimab in advanced cancers. The assay was immunoSEQ multiplex PCR, and TCRdb's table has in-frame clones only and misses some. The sample holds 15,000 to 20,000 clones; over 75% are singletons and the top ten take around half. The sample in question was CD4+ or CD8+ T cells sorted from blood, obtained in a trial of the OX40 agonist ivuxolimab. Receptors originate from an adult with an advanced solid tumor such as melanoma, head and neck, liver or kidney cancer.

This clone ranks as medium-sized. The chain recombines TRBV28 with TRBJ2-3, with 7 bases matching TRBD2. V shed 2 bases, J shed 1 base, and the junction held 12 bases outside the gene matches. The CDR3 loop spans 18 amino acids. Germline CDR1 is MDHEN and CDR2 is SYDVKM. The chain's CDR3 is CASSLLLRLAAGTDTQYF. DNA for the CDR3: TGTGCCAGCAGTTTACTTCTTCGACTAGCAGCCGGCACAGATACGCAGTATTTT.

In this sample, this clone turned up a few times. This chain connects TRBV6-6 to TRBJ2-7; D call uncertain. This CDR3 spans 14 amino acids. The ends were cut back, 2 bases at V and 2 bases at J, with 10 bases in the middle. The germline CDR1 and CDR2 sequences are MNHNY and SVGAGI (reference sequence). This CDR3 is CASSYGRKPYEQYF. CDR3 DNA sequence: TGTGCCAGCAGTTACGGGCGGAAACCCTACGAGCAGTACTTC.

This chain uses TRBV19 with TRBJ2-7; 8 positions agree with TRBD1. The CDR3 totals 15 residues. Germline-derived CDR1 and CDR2 are LNHDA and SQIVND (reference sequence). After removal of 5 bases from V and 3 bases from J, the junction contained 9 bases not matched to a gene. The CDR3 DNA reads as TGTGCCAGTAGTCCGACGGGACAGGCAATCTACGAGCAGTACTTC. Its protein product is CASSPTGQAIYEQYF.

V and J are TRBV7-9 and TRBJ2-1, with no clear D. Between the trimmed V and J ends, which lost 7 bases and 9 bases, there was a span of 13 bases. CDR3 length: 12 residues. In germline, CDR1 is SEHNR, CDR2 FQNEAQ (reference sequence). For the CDR3, the DNA is TGTGCCAGCAAGGCTCTCCCGCGTGAGCAGTTCTTC. The encoded protein is CASKALPREQFF.

J is TRBJ2-7 and V is TRBV5-4; 7 bases align to TRBD1. J lost 4 bases, V lost 4 bases, and 11 bases had no gene match. The germline V gene encodes CDR1 SGHNT and CDR2 YYREEE (reference sequence). The CDR3 loop spans 15 amino acids. The CDR3 spells CASSTDRAGLYEQYF. The CDR3 coding sequence is TGTGCCAGCAGCACAGACAGGGCTGGTCTTTACGAGCAGTACTTC.

This clone has a handful of counts. The chain joins TRBV7-2 to TRBJ1-1; possibly TRBD1 for D (5 bases). V dropped 7 bases and J dropped 7 bases, with 13 bases sitting between them. This CDR3 spans 12 amino acids. Per germline, CDR1 SGHTA and CDR2 FQGNSA. This CDR3 is CASKVGGLEAFF. DNA of the CDR3: TGTGCCAGCAAAGTGGGGGGACTTGAAGCTTTCTTT.

The chain combines TRBV7-9 with TRBJ2-1, with TRBD2 matching 14 bases. The trim removed 5 bases at V and 1 base at J, leaving 7 bases unmatched. The CDR3 has 18 amino acids. Germline CDR1 SEHNR, CDR2 FQNEAQ (reference sequence). The CDR3 nucleotides read TGTGCCAGCAGCCCGACTAGCGGGGGGGCCTCGTCCTACAATGAGCAGTTCTTC. This codes for CASSPTSGGASSYNEQFF.

DNA for the CDR3: TGCGCCAGCAGCTTGGCCGGCAGCTACGAGCAGTACTTC. It yields the protein CASSLAGSYEQYF. The chain links TRBV5-1 to TRBJ2-7, with D unresolved. CDR1 and CDR2 from the germline V gene are SGHRS and YFSETQ. V lost 0 bases, J lost 3 bases, and 7 bases lay in between. CDR3 length equals 13 residues.

V and J are TRBV27 and TRBJ1-4; TRBD1 matches 10 bases. V lost 6 bases to trimming and J lost 8 bases; unmatched junction nucleotides: 6. The CDR3 contains 14 residues. CDR1 and CDR2 (germline): MNHEY, SMNVEV (reference sequence). This CDR3 is CASRPTGGGEKLFF. CDR3 in DNA: TGTGCCAGCAGGCCGACAGGGGGCGGGGAAAAACTGTTTTTT. The full variable domain, in which reference TRBV27 and TRBJ1-4 provide the parts outside the CDR3, is EAQVTQNPRYLITVTGKKLTVTCSQNMNHEYMSWYRQDPGLGLRQIYYSMNVEVTDKGDVPEGYKVSRKEKRNFPLILESPSPNQTSLYFCASRPTGGGEKLFFGSGTQLSVL.

The chain couples TRBV4-1 to TRBJ1-6; D gene uncertain. The CDR3 sequence is 18 residues long. The V gene lost 0 bases and the J gene lost 6 bases, with 18 bases spanning the gap. Per germline, CDR1 MGHRA and CDR2 YSYEKL. In DNA, the CDR3 is TGCGCCAGCAGCCAAGAACGGATAGGGCCCGATACTAATTCACCCCTCCACTTT. The encoded protein is CASSQERIGPDTNSPLHF.

The chain combines TRBV4-3 with TRBJ2-7; 7 bases match TRBD1. CDR1 and CDR2 (germline): LGHNA, YSLEER. The CDR3 totals 17 residues. Trimming cost V 0 bases and J 0 bases; bases outside gene matches: 8. CDR3 loop: CASSQDSQGVSSYEQYF. The CDR3 region has the DNA TGCGCCAGCAGCCAAGATAGCCAGGGGGTGAGCTCCTACGAGCAGTACTTC.